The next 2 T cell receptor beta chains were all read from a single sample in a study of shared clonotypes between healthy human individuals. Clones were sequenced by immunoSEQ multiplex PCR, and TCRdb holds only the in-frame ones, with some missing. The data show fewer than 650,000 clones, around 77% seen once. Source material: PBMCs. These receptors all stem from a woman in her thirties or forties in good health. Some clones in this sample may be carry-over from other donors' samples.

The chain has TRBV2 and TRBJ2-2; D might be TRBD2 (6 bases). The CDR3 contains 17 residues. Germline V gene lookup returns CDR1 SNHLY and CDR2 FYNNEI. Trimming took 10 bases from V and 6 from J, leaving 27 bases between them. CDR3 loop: CATLRWGRPERAGELFF. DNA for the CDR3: TGTGCCACCCTTCGTTGGGGGAGGCCCGAGCGAGCCGGGGAGCTGTTTTTT.

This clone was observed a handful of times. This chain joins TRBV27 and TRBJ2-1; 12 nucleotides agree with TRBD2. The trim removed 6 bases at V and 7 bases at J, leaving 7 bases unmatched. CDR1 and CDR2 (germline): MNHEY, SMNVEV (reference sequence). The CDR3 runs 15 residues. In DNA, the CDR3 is TGTGCCAGCAGCCCGAGACTAGCGGGAGTAAATGAGCAGTTCTTC. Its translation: CASSPRLAGVNEQFF.